This T cell receptor beta chain appears in the sequencing data of a study of shared clonotypes between healthy human individuals. Division of CD4+ cells produced a CD45RA+ naive subset and a CD45RA-negative memory subset. Generated by immunoSEQ multiplex PCR, the TCRdb table keeps only in-frame clones and is missing some. The sample includes more than 2,000,000 clones, 85% to 95% of them seen just once. Trimming cost V 10 bases and J 4 bases; bases outside gene matches: 6. The CDR3 spans 13 residues. Germline CDR1 is MNHEY and CDR2 is SMNVEV (reference sequence). Findings and limits, study-wide: Naive subsets generally exceeded memory subsets in estimated richness.

Worth noting for this clone: Its antigen is still unknown.

The receptor was isolated from a young man in good health. The chain couples TRBV27 to TRBJ2-7; the match to TRBD1 covers 11 bases. Material for sequencing was naive CD4+ T cells sorted from blood. The subset denotes: CD45RA+ positively selected. CDR3 DNA: TGTGCCACCGTCGGGACAGGGGGGTACGAGCAGTACTTC. Amino acids: CATVGTGGYEQYF.